Listed below are T cell receptor beta chains from one sample, sequenced in a study of T cells in Graves' hyperthyroidism and ophthalmopathy. A single record per CDR3 protein comes from TCRdb applying MiXCR to the multiplex PCR reads. The table has about 300,000 distinct CDR3 sequences, roughly an eighth seen once; the top ten hold approximately 7.9%. The specimen was blood. The receptors were gathered from a woman between 40 and 50 years old with Graves' hyperthyroidism. Each CDR3 is given with its conserved first and last residue. Each record gives: CDR3 DNA, CDR3 protein, clone size, V gene, J gene, D gene. A D gene is named only where the DNA matches it firmly. Not every row has a clone size; where given, it reads once, few, many or a size class.

DNA: TGTGCCAGCAGCTTTACTAGCGGGGATGGACGGAATGAGCAGTACTTC
CDR3: CASSFTSGDGRNEQYF
size: NA
V: TRBV11-2
J: TRBJ2-7
D: TRBD2

DNA: TGTGCCAGCAGTCCCCCCGGGGTAAGGACTGAAGCTTTCTTT
CDR3: CASSPPGVRTEAFF
size: many
V: TRBV2
J: TRBJ1-1
D: NA

DNA: TGTGCCAGCAGCTTACCACCCACCAGGGGGCAAGAGACCCAGTACTTC
CDR3: CASSLPPTRGQETQYF
size: few
V: TRBV7-2
J: TRBJ2-5
D: TRBD1

DNA: TGTGCCATCAGTGAGTCAAACGAGCAGTACTTC
CDR3: CAISESNEQYF
size: many
V: TRBV10-3
J: TRBJ2-7
D: NA

DNA: TGTGCCAGCAGCCAAGACTCCTACACCGGGGAGCTGTTTTTT
CDR3: CASSQDSYTGELFF
size: NA
V: TRBV14
J: TRBJ2-2
D: NA

DNA: TGTGCCAGCTCTAATAGGGGACAGAGTAATTCACCCCTCCACTTT
CDR3: CASSNRGQSNSPLHF
size: NA
V: TRBV28
J: TRBJ1-6
D: TRBD1

DNA: TGTGCCAGCAGTGAAGGTCTGAGGGATACGCAGTATTTT
CDR3: CASSEGLRDTQYF
size: many
V: TRBV2
J: TRBJ2-3
D: NA

DNA: TGTGCCAGCAGCGAAGATATGACTAGCGGGAGAAATGAGCAGTTCTTC
CDR3: CASSEDMTSGRNEQFF
size: NA
V: TRBV4-2
J: TRBJ2-1
D: TRBD2

DNA: TGTGCCACCAGCAGGGGAGGGACGGAAGCTAACTATGGCTACACCTTC
CDR3: CATSRGGTEANYGYTF
size: NA
V: TRBV15
J: TRBJ1-2
D: NA

DNA: TGTGCCAGCAGCCCCGGGGGGCCAGACGGAAACACCATATATTTT
CDR3: CASSPGGPDGNTIYF
size: many
V: TRBV9
J: TRBJ1-3
D: NA

DNA: TGTGCCAGCAGGGCAGGGGCCCAACTCCTAGCGCAGTATTTT
CDR3: CASRAGAQLLAQYF
size: few
V: TRBV2
J: TRBJ2-3
D: NA

DNA: TGCAGTGCTAGCCCCAGGGTTTCCAGAGAAGCTTTCTTT
CDR3: CSASPRVSREAFF
size: many
V: TRBV20-1
J: TRBJ1-1
D: NA

DNA: TGTGCCAGTAGATTACCGGGGGTGACCGGGGAGCTGTTTTTT
CDR3: CASRLPGVTGELFF
size: few
V: TRBV19
J: TRBJ2-2
D: NA

DNA: TGCAGTGCTAGCGAAAATCAGCCCCAGCATTTT
CDR3: CSASENQPQHF
size: many
V: TRBV20-1
J: TRBJ1-5
D: NA

DNA: TGTGCCACCCGAGCGGGTGTGGGCGATGAGCAGTTCTTC
CDR3: CATRAGVGDEQFF
size: few
V: TRBV3-1
J: TRBJ2-1
D: NA

DNA: TGTGCCAGCAGCTTAGAAAGCAGCTCCTATAATTCACCCCTCCACTTT
CDR3: CASSLESSSYNSPLHF
size: NA
V: TRBV11-2
J: TRBJ1-6
D: NA